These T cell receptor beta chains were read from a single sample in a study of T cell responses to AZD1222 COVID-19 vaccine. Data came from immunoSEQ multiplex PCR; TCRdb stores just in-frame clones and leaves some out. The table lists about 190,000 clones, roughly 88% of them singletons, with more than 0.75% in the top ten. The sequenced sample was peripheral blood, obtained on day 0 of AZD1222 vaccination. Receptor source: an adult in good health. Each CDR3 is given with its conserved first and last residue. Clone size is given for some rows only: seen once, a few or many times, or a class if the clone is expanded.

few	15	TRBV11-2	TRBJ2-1	CASSLSGHTNNEQFF
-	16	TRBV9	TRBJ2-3	CASSVEVGGYTDTQYF
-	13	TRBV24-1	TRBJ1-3	CATSDFPGNTIYF
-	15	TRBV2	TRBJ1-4	CASRRRQGANEKLFF
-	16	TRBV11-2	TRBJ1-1	CASSLDSHSGMSEAFF
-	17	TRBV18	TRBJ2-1	CASSPYKLPLSYNEQFF
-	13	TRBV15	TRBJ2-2	CATSRDLSGELFF
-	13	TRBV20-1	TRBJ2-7	CSASPSGRSGQYF
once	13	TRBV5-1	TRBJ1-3	CASSSGSGNTIYF
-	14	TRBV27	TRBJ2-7	CASSWDRSGYEQYF
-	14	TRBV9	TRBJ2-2	CASTESLIAGELFF
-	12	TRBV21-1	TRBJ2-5	CASSKIPSAQYF
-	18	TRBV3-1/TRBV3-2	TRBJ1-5	CASTSGTGHHYSNQPQHF
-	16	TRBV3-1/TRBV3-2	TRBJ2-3	CASSQDLGASTDTQYF
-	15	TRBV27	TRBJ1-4	CASSPFFGPNEKLFF
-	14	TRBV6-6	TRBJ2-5	CASSYRGGRGTQYF
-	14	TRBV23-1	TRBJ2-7	CASSHPPSDYEQYF
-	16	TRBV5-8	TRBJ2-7	CASSTRQDLKFYEQYF
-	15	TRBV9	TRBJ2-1	CASSVVGTGYNEQFF
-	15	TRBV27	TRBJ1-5	CASSLSIQGDQPQHF
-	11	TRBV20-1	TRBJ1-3	CSARVGNTIYF
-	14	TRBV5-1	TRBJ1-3	CASSPIRPEDTIYF
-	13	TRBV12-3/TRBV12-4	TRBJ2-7	CASRRTGVYEQYF
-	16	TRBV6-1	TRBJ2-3	CASSARQGRGTDTQYF
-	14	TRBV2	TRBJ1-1	CASSEKSRNTEAFF
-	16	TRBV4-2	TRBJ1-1	CASSQALSGGGAEAFF
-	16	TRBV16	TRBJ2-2	CASSQSLASNTGELFF
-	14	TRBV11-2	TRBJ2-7	CASSKDRGLYEQYF
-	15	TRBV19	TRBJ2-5	CASSRPSRGQETQYF
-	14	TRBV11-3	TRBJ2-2	CASRAGEHTGELFF
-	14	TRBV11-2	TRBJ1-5	CASSLDGGDQPQHF
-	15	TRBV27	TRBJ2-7	CASSLLGGMGYEQYF
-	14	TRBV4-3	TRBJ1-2	CASSQLIITGAVTF
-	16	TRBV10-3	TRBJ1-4	CAISESKAESNEKLFF
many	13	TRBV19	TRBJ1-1	CASSIDRGTEAFF
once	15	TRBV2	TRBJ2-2	CASSDGQGYTGELFF
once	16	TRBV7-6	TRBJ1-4	CASSYRTGGQGEKLFF
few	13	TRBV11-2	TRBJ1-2	CASSSGSPEGYTF
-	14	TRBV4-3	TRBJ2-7	CASSASGGFYEQYF
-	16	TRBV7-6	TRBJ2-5	CASSDDRYLSQETQYF
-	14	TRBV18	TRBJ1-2	CASSPGGVDYGYTF
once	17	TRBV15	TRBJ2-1	CATSRVPSDRGRRAQFF